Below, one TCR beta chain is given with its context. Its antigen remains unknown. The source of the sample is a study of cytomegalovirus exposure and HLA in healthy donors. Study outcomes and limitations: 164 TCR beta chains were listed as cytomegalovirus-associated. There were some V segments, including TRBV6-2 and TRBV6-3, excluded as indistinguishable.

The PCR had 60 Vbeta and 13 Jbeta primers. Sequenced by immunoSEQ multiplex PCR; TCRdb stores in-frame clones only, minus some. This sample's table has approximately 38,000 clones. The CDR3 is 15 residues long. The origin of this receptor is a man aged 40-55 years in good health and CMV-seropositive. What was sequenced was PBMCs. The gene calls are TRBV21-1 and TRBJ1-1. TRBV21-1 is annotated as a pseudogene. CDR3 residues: CASSSRGRSNTEAFF. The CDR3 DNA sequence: TGTGCCAGCAGCTCCAGAGGGCGTTCGAACACTGAAGCTTTCTTT.